This is a list of T cell receptor beta chains from one sample in a study of shared clonotypes between healthy human individuals. TCRdb keeps only in-frame clones here, not all; method: immunoSEQ multiplex PCR. The table includes about 680,000 clones, around 72% detected once. Input material: memory CD4+ T cells sorted from blood. These receptors all stem from a woman aged 25 to 39 in good health. Both conserved end residues are part of each CDR3. The D gene is left open where the match is weak. Only some rows state a clone size, as once, few, many or a class for expanded clones.

j_call d_call clone_size v_call cdr3_nt cdr3_aa
TRBJ2-7 NA NA TRBV7-2 TGTGCCAGCAGCCCCCAGGTGGGGGAAGGCTACGAGCAGTACTTC CASSPQVGEGYEQYF
TRBJ2-7 NA NA TRBV7-2 TGTGCCAGCAGCTTGTCTTCCTTCGGTATTGAGCAGTACTTC CASSLSSFGIEQYF
TRBJ2-3 TRBD1 NA TRBV5-1 TGCGCCAGCAGCTTGAGAGCAGGGGGTGAAGATACGCAGTATTTT CASSLRAGGEDTQYF
TRBJ2-3 TRBD2 NA TRBV5-5 TGTGCCAGCAGCTTGGCGCTAGCGGGCATCACAGATACGCAGTATTTT CASSLALAGITDTQYF
TRBJ2-3 TRBD2 NA TRBV19 TGTGCCAGTAGTCCGCGGGAGCCGGGTGGGCCAGATACGCAGTATTTT CASSPREPGGPDTQYF
TRBJ2-4 TRBD1 NA TRBV6-1 TGTGCCAGCGCCGGGACAGGGGTTGGGTACATTCAGTACTTC CASAGTGVGYIQYF
TRBJ2-3 TRBD2 NA TRBV27 TGTGCCAGCAGTCTTCGACTAGCGGGAGGAACGCACTTCACCCAGTATTTT CASSLRLAGGTHFTQYF
TRBJ1-4 TRBD1 once TRBV11-2 TGTGCCAGCAGCTTAGATCGGGGGACAGTTGAAAAACTGTTTTTT CASSLDRGTVEKLFF
TRBJ2-7 NA NA TRBV28 TGTGCCAGCAGTTTAAGCGGGACAGACCCCTACGAGCAGTACTTC CASSLSGTDPYEQYF
TRBJ2-7 TRBD2 few TRBV30 TGTGCCTGGAGTACTAGCGGGTGGAACGAGCAGTACTTC CAWSTSGWNEQYF
TRBJ1-5 TRBD1 NA TRBV2 TGTGCCAGCAGTGCACAGGGGATAAGCAATCAGCCCCAGCATTTT CASSAQGISNQPQHF
TRBJ1-1 TRBD1 many TRBV5-1 TGCGCCAGCAGCGGGGGACAGGCCTCCACTGAAGCTTTCTTT CASSGGQASTEAFF
TRBJ1-5 NA NA TRBV19 TGTGCCAGTAGTATCCCTCGGGGCAGGGGCAATCAGCCCCAGCATTTT CASSIPRGRGNQPQHF
TRBJ2-3 NA NA TRBV19 TGTGCCAGTAGTCCTCTCCTAGGGCGGGGCACAGATACGCAGTATTTT CASSPLLGRGTDTQYF
TRBJ2-7 TRBD2 NA TRBV6-4 TGTGCCAGCAGTGACCTCCTGGATAGCGGGAACATCAATCGGTACGAGCAGTACTTC CASSDLLDSGNINRYEQYF
TRBJ2-3 TRBD1 NA TRBV29-1 TGCAGCGTTGAAGATCCCGGACAGGGCACAGATACGCAGTATTTT CSVEDPGQGTDTQYF
TRBJ2-7 TRBD1 NA TRBV7-9 TGTGCCAGCAGCCCTCGAACTTCCGACAGGGGCAACGAGCAGTACTTC CASSPRTSDRGNEQYF
TRBJ2-7 NA few TRBV6-1 TGTGCCAGCAGTGAATGGCAGGTTGGGGAGCAGTACTTC CASSEWQVGEQYF
TRBJ1-1 NA NA TRBV11-2 TGTGCCAGCAGCGTATTCCAGAACACTGAAGCTTTCTTT CASSVFQNTEAFF
TRBJ2-1 TRBD1 many TRBV11-2 TGTGCCAGCGACATGGGACAGGGTTACAATGAGCAGTTCTTC CASDMGQGYNEQFF
TRBJ1-5 NA few TRBV7-2 TGTGCCAGCAGCTTATTTGATGGCCTTGTGGGCCAGCCCCAGCATTTT CASSLFDGLVGQPQHF
TRBJ1-4 NA NA TRBV7-9 TGTGCCAGCAGGCGGCGGTCAACTAATGAAAAACTGTTTTTT CASRRRSTNEKLFF
TRBJ1-2 TRBD1 many TRBV6-6 TGTGCCAGCAGTTACTCGGGACAGGCCGCCTTC CASSYSGQAAF
TRBJ2-1 TRBD2 NA TRBV5-1 TGCGCCAGCAGCCTGGGACTAGCGGGAGAGAATGAGCAGTTCTTC CASSLGLAGENEQFF
TRBJ1-4 NA NA TRBV25-1 TGTGCCAGCAGTGAATATAGGACGGTTAATGAAAAACTGTTTTTT CASSEYRTVNEKLFF
TRBJ2-7 NA NA TRBV4-1 TGCGCCAGCAGCCAAGAGTTCCGGACATCCTACGAGCAGTACTTC CASSQEFRTSYEQYF
TRBJ2-3 NA NA TRBV7-2 TGTGCCAGCAGCTCGGGCCTAGGGAATACGCAGTATTTT CASSSGLGNTQYF
TRBJ1-1 NA once TRBV10-3 TGTGCCATCAGTGTTCGGGACGACACTGAAGCTTTCTTT CAISVRDDTEAFF
TRBJ2-7 NA NA TRBV28 TGTGCCAGCAGTCCACCCTCCTTTTTTTCTAGCCCCTACGAGCAGTACTTC CASSPPSFFSSPYEQYF
TRBJ1-2 TRBD1 NA TRBV29-1 TGCAGCGTTGAGACAGGGTTTGGCTACACCTTC CSVETGFGYTF
TRBJ2-5 NA NA TRBV30 TGTGCCTGGAGCACGAGGACAGCCCTAGAAGAGACCCAGTACTTC CAWSTRTALEETQYF
TRBJ2-7 TRBD2 NA TRBV18 TGTGCCAGCTCCCCCACTAGCGTACTGAGTGAGCAGTACTTC CASSPTSVLSEQYF
TRBJ2-3 NA NA TRBV6-5 TGTGCCAGCAGTCTCCGGACGGAAACAGATACGCAGTATTTT CASSLRTETDTQYF
TRBJ2-3 TRBD2 few TRBV2 TGTGCCAGCAGCCCGGGGGGTACGCAGTATTTT CASSPGGTQYF
TRBJ2-2 TRBD2 NA TRBV19 TGTGCCACCCCGGTTAGCGGGACATTAAACACCGGGGAGCTGTTTTTT CATPVSGTLNTGELFF
TRBJ2-5 TRBD1 NA TRBV29-1 TGCAGCGTCGACTCCGGGACAGACCAAGAGACCCAGTACTTC CSVDSGTDQETQYF
TRBJ1-3 NA NA TRBV25-1 TGTGCCAGCAGTGACGGCGGGGGCATGGGTGGAAACACCATATATTTT CASSDGGGMGGNTIYF
TRBJ2-1 NA few TRBV2 TGTGCCGGCTCCCGGGACACCCGCCATGAGCAGTTCTTC CAGSRDTRHEQFF
TRBJ2-1 NA once TRBV6-5 TGTGCCAGCAGTTCTAGGCGGGCCTACAATGAGCAGTTCTTC CASSSRRAYNEQFF
TRBJ2-7 NA NA TRBV5-5 TGTGCCAGCAGCTTGGGGGGACCCTCCTACGAGCAGTACTTC CASSLGGPSYEQYF
TRBJ2-2 NA NA TRBV6-1 TGTGCCAGCTTTACCCGAACAGGGACCGGGGAGCTGTTTTTT CASFTRTGTGELFF
TRBJ2-5 TRBD1 NA TRBV6-1 TGTGCCAGCAGTGGACAGGGCTCCAAGACCCAGTACTTC CASSGQGSKTQYF
TRBJ2-7 TRBD1 NA TRBV7-8 TGTGCCAGCAGCTTAGGGTGGGGACAGGGGCTTTCCTACGAGCAGTACTTC CASSLGWGQGLSYEQYF
TRBJ2-2 NA NA TRBV5-1 TGCGCCAGCAGCGCCGCCACTAGTTTGCTCACCGGGGAGCTGTTTTTT CASSAATSLLTGELFF
TRBJ1-5 NA once TRBV27 TGTGCCAGCAGTCAAAGGGGGGGCTCCCATTCTAGCAATCAGCCCCAGCATTTT CASSQRGGSHSSNQPQHF
TRBJ1-2 TRBD1 once TRBV28 TGTGCCAGCAGTTCAACCACCAATAAACAGGGGCACTATGGCTACACCTTC CASSSTTNKQGHYGYTF
TRBJ2-2 NA NA TRBV28 TGTGCCAGCCTCTGGGGGGATGACGGGGAGCTGTTTTTT CASLWGDDGELFF
TRBJ1-2 TRBD1 NA TRBV29-1 TGCAGCGTTACAGGGGGGGGTGGCTACACCTTC CSVTGGGGYTF
TRBJ2-7 NA NA TRBV2 TGTGCCAGCAGTGTCCCGCCTGCCTACGAGCAGTACTTC CASSVPPAYEQYF
TRBJ1-1 TRBD1 few TRBV29-1 TGCAGCGTGCGACAGGGTAACACTGAAGCTTTCTTT CSVRQGNTEAFF
TRBJ2-1 NA few TRBV19 TGTGCCAGCACCCCCCGGGAGTCACTCAATGAGCAGTTCTTC CASTPRESLNEQFF
TRBJ1-1 NA NA TRBV5-6 TGTGCCAGCAGCCCCGGGGTCGGAACTCGGAACACTGAAGCTTTCTTT CASSPGVGTRNTEAFF
TRBJ2-7 NA NA TRBV18 TGTGCCAGCTCACCGGGCGACAGTTCCTACGAGCAGTACTTC CASSPGDSSYEQYF
TRBJ1-2 NA NA TRBV7-9 TGTGCCAGCAGCTTAGACAGGGCGGACTATGGCTACACCTTC CASSLDRADYGYTF
TRBJ1-2 NA NA TRBV28 TGTGCCAGCAAAATGGGCGGAACTAACTATGGCTACACCTTC CASKMGGTNYGYTF
TRBJ2-7 TRBD2 few TRBV6-1 TGTGCCAGCAGTGGCGGAGCGGGAGGTTTCTACGAGCAGTACTTC CASSGGAGGFYEQYF
TRBJ2-5 NA NA TRBV30 TGTGCCTGGAGTATCGGGCAGGTGGGAGAGGCGGAGACCCAGTACTTC CAWSIGQVGEAETQYF
TRBJ1-5 NA NA TRBV5-1 TGCGCCAGCAGCTTGGATCCGGTTAATCAGCCCCAGCATTTT CASSLDPVNQPQHF
TRBJ2-1 NA many TRBV5-1 TGCGCCAGCAGCCCGGACTCGAGCTCCTACAATGAGCAGTTCTTC CASSPDSSSYNEQFF
TRBJ2-3 TRBD2 NA TRBV7-3 TGTGCCAGCAGCCCGAGACTAGCGGGAGCGGCAGATACGCAGTATTTT CASSPRLAGAADTQYF